This T cell receptor (beta chain) emerged from a study of early stage breast cancer tumors. Findings of the study overall: Enriched TCRB sequences shared across patients were mostly commonly generated sequences. Tumors had roughly 2.5-fold higher T cell density than normal breast.

Concerning this clone itself: Its target is not known.

Sequencing used immunoSEQ multiplex PCR; TCRdb keeps in-frame clones, though not all of them. The sample contains about 36,000 clones, over 65% of which appear only once. Germline V lookup: CDR1 SQVTM, CDR2 ANQGSEA. Trimming stripped 8 bases from V and 0 bases from J, with 21 bases between. This CDR3 spans 16 amino acids. The receptor was derived from a person in their sixties with breast cancer. Sequenced sample: blood. The chain couples TRBV29-1 to TRBJ2-3; unclear D gene. The CDR3 nucleotides are TGCAGCCCGGGCCCTCTTCTACAACCTAGCACAGATACGCAGTATTTT. This gives the protein CSPGPLLQPSTDTQYF.